One T cell receptor (beta chain) is described in this entry. Antigen: not known. The study drew the donors from its roughly 120-subject validation cohort, separate from the approximately 670-subject first cohort. Method: immunoSEQ multiplex PCR; TCRdb's copy keeps in-frame clones and lacks some. Of over 150,000 clones listed, roughly 84% are singletons. The CDR3 loop spans 17 amino acids. V lost 7 bases and J 5 bases, leaving 26 bases between the germline ends. Germline V gene sequence: CDR1 SNHLY, CDR2 FYNNEI. These data are taken from a study of cytomegalovirus exposure and HLA in healthy donors. Study-level findings and limits: Cytomegalovirus status was reportedly diagnosed by the classifier with high specificity and sensitivity. Three CMV-associated chains proved CMV antigen-specific in vitro. About 180 TCR beta chains were listed as cytomegalovirus-associated.

The chain carries TRBV2 and TRBJ1-1, with D uncertain. The sequence came from a young woman in good health and CMV-seropositive. Sequencing used PBMCs. CDR3 DNA: TGTGCCAGCACCCCCCTATCCGGGATAAGTCTGGTGACTGAAGCTTTCTTT. As protein: CASTPLSGISLVTEAFF.